Presented here are 25 T cell receptor beta chains from one specimen sequenced in a study of early T cells in non-severe SARS-CoV-2 infection (dated by TCRdb to the early 2020s). The library was built by means of 5' RACE. Sequenced using a NextSeq 500. The public reads were reprocessed in TCRdb via fastp at Q25 and MiXCR, keeping in-frame beta chains. Identical CDR3 proteins give one entry, which carries the most common genes and DNA. This sample comprises 50,000 to 80,000 distinct CDR3 sequences, roughly 8.2% of them detected only once. 13% of the sample lies in the top ten. The material was whole blood, obtained at baseline. These receptors were taken from an adult who was a healthcare worker with PCR-confirmed SARS-CoV-2 infection or an uninfected control (not recorded which).

There are a few counts of this clonotype. The V gene is TRBV29-1, the J gene TRBJ2-2; 8 bases are shared with TRBD1. Germline V CDR1 and CDR2: SQVTM, ANQGSEA. The CDR3 has 15 residues. Trimming at V came to 4 bases and at J to 3 bases, leaving 7 bases not matched to a gene. CDR3 region: CSVAGRGRDTGELFF. CDR3 nucleotide sequence: TGCAGCGTTGCAGGCAGGGGGCGCGACACCGGGGAGCTGTTTTTT.

This clonotype has more than one count but fewer than ten. V gene TRBV21-1 combines with J gene TRBJ1-1; the D call in the table, TRBD1, was not verified against the DNA. TRBV21-1 represents a pseudogene. There are 14 residues in the CDR3. CDR3 nucleotide sequence: TGTGCCAGCAGCCGCTTCGGGGGTACGACTGAAGCTTTCTTT. This codes for CASSRFGGTTEAFF.

There are many counts of this clonotype. This chain links TRBV20-1 with TRBJ2-2; TRBD2 matches at 8 bases. The V gene's germline CDR1 is DFQATT and CDR2 SNEGSKA (reference sequence). The CDR3 sequence is 16 residues long. V gave up 5 bases and J gave up 2 bases; unmatched junction bases: 10. The CDR3 DNA sequence: TGCAGTGCTCGGGGCCTCGGGAGGGCCAACACCGGGGAGCTGTTTTTT. This gives the protein CSARGLGRANTGELFF.

The chain is built from TRBV10-3 and TRBJ2-1, with D perhaps given as TRBD1 or TRBD2 (5 bases each). This CDR3 is built from 14 residues. Germline-derived CDR1 and CDR2 are ENHRY and SYGVKD. With 6 bases removed from V and 0 bases from J, the gap between germline ends came to 9 bases. The CDR3 DNA follows: TGTGCCATCAGGGGGACGAGCTCCTACAATGAGCAGTTCTTC. Translating it yields CAIRGTSSYNEQFF.

V and J are TRBV20-1 and TRBJ2-7, with 9 bases lining up with TRBD2. The germline gives CDR1 DFQATT, CDR2 SNEGSKA (reference sequence). The J segment lost 6 bases and the V segment lost 0 bases, leaving 15 bases of the junction unmatched. The CDR3 has 17 amino acids. Here the CDR3 reads CSARDPFGGRGSGEQYF. DNA of the CDR3: TGCAGTGCTAGAGACCCGTTTGGCGGGAGGGGTTCCGGCGAGCAGTACTTC.

This clonotype was seen a few times. The chain is built from TRBV20-1 and TRBJ2-1; D is ambiguous. The CDR3 is 12 amino acids. Trimming pared 5 bases from V and 11 bases from J, leaving 16 bases between. Per the germline V gene, CDR1 is DFQATT and CDR2 is SNEGSKA (reference sequence). The DNA of the CDR3 is TGCAGTGCTGTCGGGCCGGGTCCACAGCAGTTCTTC. Protein sequence: CSAVGPGPQQFF.

At least ten counts were recorded for this clonotype. The chain recombines TRBV6-5 with TRBJ1-6; D is unclear. The CDR3 is 16 amino acids. Deletions cut 2 bases from V and 6 bases from J, with 14 bases between. CDR1 is MNHEY, CDR2 SVGAGI, per germline. The CDR3 DNA sequence: TGTGCCAGCAGTTACGATCGAAGGGCGGGTAATTCACCCCTCCACTTT. This encodes CASSYDRRAGNSPLHF.

This clonotype was seen repeatedly, ten times or more. The V call is TRBV7-9, the J call TRBJ2-2; TRBD2 aligns across 11 bases. Trimming at V came to 1 base and at J to 6 bases, leaving 7 bases not matched to a gene. The CDR3 is 17 residues long. The germline CDR1 and CDR2 sequences are SEHNR and FQNEAQ (reference sequence). CDR3 region: CASSLGLAGPLSGELFF. CDR3 sequence (DNA): TGTGCCAGCAGCTTAGGACTAGCGGGACCCTTGTCCGGGGAGCTGTTTTTT. The complete variable domain, with remaining parts taken from reference TRBV7-9 and TRBJ2-2, reads DTGVSQNPRHKITKRGQNVTFRCDPISEHNRLYWYRQTLGQGPEFLTYFQNEAQLEKSRLLSDRFSAERPKGSFSTLEIQRTEQGDSAMYLCASSLGLAGPLSGELFFGEGSRLTVL.

With respect to this clonotype: One junction end does not reproduce the germline sequence, and a read error may be involved. The V call is TRBV11-1, the J call TRBJ2-1, with D tentatively TRBD1 or TRBD2 (5 bases each). Germline V lookup: CDR1 SGHAT, CDR2 FQDESV (reference sequence). The CDR3 has 14 residues. The CDR3 spells CVSSRDPGDNEQFF. For the CDR3, the DNA is TGTGTCAGCAGCCGGGACCCAGGCGACAATGAGCAGTTCTTC.

This clonotype was seen ten or more times. The chain carries TRBV28 and TRBJ1-1, with a possible D match to TRBD1 (5 bases). Trimming took 3 bases from V and 7 from J, leaving 9 bases between them. Germline CDR1 MDHEN, CDR2 SYDVKM. The CDR3 contains 12 residues. Here the CDR3 reads CASSFQGSEAFF. DNA for the CDR3: TGTGCCAGCAGTTTTCAGGGTAGTGAAGCTTTCTTT.

J is TRBJ2-3 and V is TRBV28, with 10 bases that match TRBD2. The CDR3 is made up of 15 amino acids. V dropped 6 bases and J dropped 5; count of bases not matched to a gene: 8. In germline, CDR1 is MDHEN, CDR2 SYDVKM. CDR3 coding DNA: TGTGCCAGCAGCCAACTAGCGGGGACGGAAGATACGCAGTATTTT. Translation: CASSQLAGTEDTQYF.

Ten or more counts support this clonotype. The chain carries TRBV10-2 and TRBJ1-1; possibly TRBD1 for D (6 bases). The ends were cut back, 6 bases at V and 1 base at J, with 12 bases in the middle. The CDR3 is made up of 14 amino acids. Germline values: CDR1 WSHSY, CDR2 SAAADI. Written as DNA, the CDR3 is TGCGCCAGCAGACAACAGGGAGGGAACACTGAAGCTTTCTTT. Protein sequence: CASRQQGGNTEAFF.

This rearrangement joins TRBV6-6 to TRBJ2-2, with 11 bases that match TRBD2. Looked up from germline, CDR1 is MNHNY and CDR2 is SVGAGI (reference sequence). The CDR3 is 16 residues long. The J segment lost 5 bases and the V segment lost 6 bases, leaving 8 bases of the junction unmatched. This chain's CDR3 is CASSSGLAGWTGELFF. The CDR3 region has the DNA TGTGCCAGCAGCTCAGGACTAGCGGGTTGGACCGGGGAGCTGTTTTTT.

In DNA form, the CDR3 reads TGTGCCAGCAGCTCCGAAGACTCTACAGATACGCAGTATTTT. This translates into CASSSEDSTDTQYF. V usage is TRBV11-2 and J usage is TRBJ2-3; D call uncertain. The germline gives CDR1 SGHAT, CDR2 FQNNGV. The V and J ends lost 4 bases and 3 bases respectively, with 11 bases between them. The CDR3 is made up of 14 amino acids.

The rearrangement joins TRBV11-3 to TRBJ2-3, with D possibly matching TRBD2 (5 bases). Looked up from germline, CDR1 is SGHNT and CDR2 is YENEEA. The CDR3 has 14 amino acids. The germline V and J ends were trimmed by 7 bases and 5 bases, with 16 bases remaining between them. CDR3 in amino acids: CASNPRLTRDTQYF. The CDR3 coding sequence is TGTGCCAGCAACCCCCGACTAACTCGAGATACGCAGTATTTT.

At least ten counts were recorded for this clonotype. At one end, the junction sequence differs from germline, possibly due to a read error. V and J are TRBV5-1 and TRBJ1-2; D gene ambiguous. In germline, CDR1 is SGHRS, CDR2 YFSETQ. CDR3 size: 12 residues. As DNA, the CDR3 is TGCGCCAGCAGGACGGAAACATATGGGTACACCTTC. It encodes CASRTETYGYTF.

A few counts support this clonotype. This chain connects TRBV7-2 to TRBJ2-3; D is perhaps TRBD1 or TRBD2 (5 bases each). Germline-derived CDR1 and CDR2 are SGHTA and FQGNSA. The V end lost 1 base, the J end lost 2 bases, and 13 bases lay between the germline ends. CDR3 length: 16 residues. The CDR3 nucleotides read TGTGCCAGCAGCTTAGTGGCCGGGGCCATCACAGATACGCAGTATTTT. Its protein product is CASSLVAGAITDTQYF.

This clonotype appeared many times. As DNA, the CDR3 is TGTGCCAGCAGCCCGCGACAGGGGGATACAGATACGCAGTATTTT. Encoded protein: CASSPRQGDTDTQYF. The gene calls are TRBV5-4 and TRBJ2-3, with 9 nucleotides matching TRBD1. V dropped 4 bases and J dropped 3; count of bases not matched to a gene: 6. This CDR3 spans 15 amino acids. CDR1 is SGHNT and CDR2 is YYREEE in the germline V gene (reference sequence).

This clonotype was observed at least ten times. V usage is TRBV2 and J usage is TRBJ2-3, with D tentatively TRBD2 (6 bases). Germline CDR1 is SNHLY and CDR2 is FYNNEI. The CDR3 covers 15 residues. The germline V and J ends were trimmed by 2 bases and 1 base, with 10 bases remaining between them. In DNA, the CDR3 is TGTGCCAGCAGTGAACCGGGGGTGGGCACAGATACGCAGTATTTT. Its protein is CASSEPGVGTDTQYF.

In its sample, this clonotype was seen a few times. This sequence joins TRBV5-1 and TRBJ2-3; D remains ambiguous. V lost 0 bases and J lost 4, with 9 bases in between. From germline, CDR1 is SGHRS and CDR2 YFSETQ. The CDR3 totals 14 residues. The CDR3 DNA sequence: TGCGCCAGCAGCTTGGACTTCGGGTCAGATACGCAGTATTTT. The encoded protein is CASSLDFGSDTQYF.

The sample holds a few counts of this clonotype. The gene calls are TRBV6-5 and TRBJ2-2; 8 positions match TRBD1. The CDR3 consists of 17 residues. V dropped 2 bases and J dropped 5; count of bases not matched to a gene: 10. Germline assignment: CDR1 MNHEY and CDR2 SVGAGI. The CDR3 DNA reads TGTGCCAGCAGTTACAGCCTCGGACAGGGCGGTACCGGGGAGCTGTTTTTT. This gives the protein CASSYSLGQGGTGELFF.

The sample holds a few counts of this clonotype. V usage is TRBV15 and J usage is TRBJ2-7, with TRBD1 matching over 9 bases. After removal of 3 bases from V and 5 bases from J, the junction contained 2 bases not matched to a gene. The CDR3 extends over 13 amino acids. CDR1 is LNHNV, CDR2 YYDKDF, per germline (reference sequence). This CDR3 reads CATSRDRGDEQYF. The CDR3 DNA is TGTGCCACCAGCAGGGACAGGGGTGACGAGCAGTACTTC.

This clonotype was detected only a few times. This chain joins TRBV6-5 and TRBJ2-1; the D gene is possibly TRBD2 (5 bases). Trimming left V 6 bases short and J 7 bases short, with 10 bases between. The germline CDR1 and CDR2 sequences are MNHEY and SVGAGI. The CDR3 contains 12 residues. The CDR3 region has the DNA TGTGCCAGCAGCCAACCGGGGAATGAGCAGTTCTTC. Encoded protein: CASSQPGNEQFF.

This clonotype was counted between two and nine times. The chain has TRBV2 and TRBJ2-3; 7 bases agree with TRBD1. Germline-derived CDR1 and CDR2 are SNHLY and FYNNEI. There are 13 residues in the CDR3. J lost 6 bases, V lost 7 bases, and 7 bases had no gene match. In nucleotides, the CDR3 is TGTGCCAGCAAGGGGACAGCTTCGGATACGCAGTATTTT. Amino acids: CASKGTASDTQYF.

The table lists this clonotype with many counts. V gene TRBV7-6 combines with J gene TRBJ2-5, with a weak D call TRBD1 (5 bases). Trimming took 1 base from V and 2 from J, leaving 14 bases between them. Germline loops: CDR1 SGHVS, CDR2 FNYEAQ. This CDR3 has 16 residues. DNA for the CDR3: TGTGCCAGCAGCTTAGGGACCAGGGTCGAGCAAGAGACCCAGTACTTC. It translates to CASSLGTRVEQETQYF.